This T cell receptor (beta chain) was profiled in a study of breast tumors, draining lymph nodes, adjacent tissues (dated by TCRdb to the mid-2010s). A note on the overall study: Breast cancer patients provided tumor, adjacent nontumor tissue and axillary lymph nodes, and the study compared the TCR beta repertoires across these three sources. In human breast cancer, the study set out to evaluate how tumor, surrounding tissue and draining lymph node repertoires relate to one another and whether T cells may move between these sites.

The paper's findings and limits, for the study overall: Tumor and nontumor tissue repertoires were significantly more similar in luminal-like than in basal-like breast cancer. The study presented the conclusion that tumor T cells originate in lymph nodes as consistent with a hypothesis, not as something directly demonstrated. Tumor T-cell repertoires showed less diversity than lymph node repertoires and more diversity than nontumor tissue repertoires, and tumor T-cell repertoires showed preferential V and J gene usage. A scenario in which most tumor T cells derive from the lymph node and then expand within tumor tissue was judged to be consistent with the data.

These reads were obtained on an Illumina HiSeq 2000. Multiplex PCR amplification was used to generate the TCR beta chain libraries. The amplified TCR beta chain products were analyzed by high-throughput sequencing. TCRdb's own reprocessing of the public reads used fastp at Q25 and MiXCR and kept productive beta chains. Rows merge per CDR3 protein into single entries with the most common DNA and genes. In this sample the table shows 250,000 or so distinct CDR3 sequences, under 35% of which occur a single time. The top ten clones comprise approximately 1% of the sample. The axillary draining lymph nodes of breast cancer patients were the source of the lymph node samples. The germline V gene (reference sequence) specifies LNHNV as CDR1 and YYDKDF as CDR2. V lost 5 bases and J lost 3 bases; the stretch between them is 21 bases long. Including cysteine and phenylalanine, the CDR3 has 17 amino acids. Of all the DNA, just the CDR3 is kept, 51 bases in frame from base 1.

This clonotype was seen many times. This clone's antigen is unknown. No qualities accompany the bases; no much larger clone lies one base away. Recombination linked TRBV15 to TRBJ2-3, and possibly TRBD2, on 5 matching bases. This receptor was obtained from a female donor with breast cancer. Some clones in this sample may be carry-over from other donors' samples. The sequencing input was axillary lymph node tissue. The CDR3 protein: CATSDPLVRRGTDTQYF. The nucleotide sequence reads as follows: TGTGCCACCAGCGACCCCCTGGTCAGGCGAGGGACAGATACGCAGTATTTT.